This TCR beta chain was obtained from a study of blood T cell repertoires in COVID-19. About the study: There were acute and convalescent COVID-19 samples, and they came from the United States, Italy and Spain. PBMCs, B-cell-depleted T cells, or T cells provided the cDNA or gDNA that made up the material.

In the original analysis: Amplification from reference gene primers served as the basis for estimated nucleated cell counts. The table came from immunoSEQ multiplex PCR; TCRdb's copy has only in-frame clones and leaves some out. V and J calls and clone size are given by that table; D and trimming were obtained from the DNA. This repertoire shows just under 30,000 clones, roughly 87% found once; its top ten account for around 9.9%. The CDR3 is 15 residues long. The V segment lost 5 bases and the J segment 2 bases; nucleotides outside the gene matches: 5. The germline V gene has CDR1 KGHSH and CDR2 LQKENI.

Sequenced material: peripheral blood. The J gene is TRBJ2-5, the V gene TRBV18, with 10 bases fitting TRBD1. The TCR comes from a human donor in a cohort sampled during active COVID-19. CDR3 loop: CASSTRDRGQETQYF. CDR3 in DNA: TGTGCCAGCTCAACCCGGGACAGGGGTCAAGAGACCCAGTACTTC.